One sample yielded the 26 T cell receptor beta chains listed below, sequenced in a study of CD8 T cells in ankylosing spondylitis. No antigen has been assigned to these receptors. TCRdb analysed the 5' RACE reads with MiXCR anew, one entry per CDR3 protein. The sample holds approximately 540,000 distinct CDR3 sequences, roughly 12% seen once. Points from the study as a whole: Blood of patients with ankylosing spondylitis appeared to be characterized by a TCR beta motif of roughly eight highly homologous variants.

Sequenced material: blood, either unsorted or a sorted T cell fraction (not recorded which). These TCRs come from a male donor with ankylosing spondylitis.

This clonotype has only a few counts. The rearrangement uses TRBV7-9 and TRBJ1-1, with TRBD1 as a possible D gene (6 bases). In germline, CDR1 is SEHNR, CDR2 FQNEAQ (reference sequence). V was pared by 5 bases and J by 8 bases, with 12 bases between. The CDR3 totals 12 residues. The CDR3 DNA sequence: TGTGCCAGCAGCCGAAGACAGGCCGAAGCTTTCTTT. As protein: CASSRRQAEAFF.

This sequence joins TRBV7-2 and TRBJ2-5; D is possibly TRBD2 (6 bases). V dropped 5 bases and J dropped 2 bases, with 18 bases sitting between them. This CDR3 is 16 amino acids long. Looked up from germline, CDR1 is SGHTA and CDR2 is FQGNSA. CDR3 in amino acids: CASSKRRAQRQETQYF. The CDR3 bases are TGTGCCAGCAGCAAGAGGAGGGCCCAGAGGCAAGAGACCCAGTACTTC.

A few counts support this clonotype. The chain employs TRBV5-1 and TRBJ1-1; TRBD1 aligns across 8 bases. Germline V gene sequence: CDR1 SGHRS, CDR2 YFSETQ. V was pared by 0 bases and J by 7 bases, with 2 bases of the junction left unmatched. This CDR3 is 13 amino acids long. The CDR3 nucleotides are TGCGCCAGCAGCTTGGGACAGGGGCGTGAAGCTTTCTTT. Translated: CASSLGQGREAFF.

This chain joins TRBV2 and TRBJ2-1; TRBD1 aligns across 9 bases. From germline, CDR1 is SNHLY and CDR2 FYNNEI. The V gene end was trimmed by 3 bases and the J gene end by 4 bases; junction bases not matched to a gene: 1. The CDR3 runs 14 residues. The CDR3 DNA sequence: TGTGCCAGCAGTGACGGGACAGGGTACAATGAGCAGTTCTTC. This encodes CASSDGTGYNEQFF.

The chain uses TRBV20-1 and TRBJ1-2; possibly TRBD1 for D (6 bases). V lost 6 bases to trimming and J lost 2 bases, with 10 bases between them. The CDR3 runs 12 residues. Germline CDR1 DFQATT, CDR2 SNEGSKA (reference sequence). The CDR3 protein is CSAPDSNYGYTF. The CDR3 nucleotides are TGCAGTGCCCCGGACAGCAACTATGGCTACACCTTC.

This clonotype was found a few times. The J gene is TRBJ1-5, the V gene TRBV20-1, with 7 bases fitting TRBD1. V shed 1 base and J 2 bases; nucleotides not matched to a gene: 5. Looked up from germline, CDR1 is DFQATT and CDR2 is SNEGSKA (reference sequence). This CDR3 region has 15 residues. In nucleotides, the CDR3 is TGCAGTGCTAGAGTAGGGGGCAGGGGCAATCAGCCCCAGCATTTT. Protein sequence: CSARVGGRGNQPQHF.

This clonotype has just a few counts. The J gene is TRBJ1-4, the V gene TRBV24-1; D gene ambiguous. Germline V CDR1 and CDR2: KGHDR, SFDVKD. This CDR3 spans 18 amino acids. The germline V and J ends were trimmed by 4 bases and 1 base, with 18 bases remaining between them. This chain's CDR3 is CATSDPDPTKGTNEKLFF. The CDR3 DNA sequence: TGTGCCACCAGTGACCCGGATCCAACGAAAGGAACTAATGAAAAACTGTTTTTT.

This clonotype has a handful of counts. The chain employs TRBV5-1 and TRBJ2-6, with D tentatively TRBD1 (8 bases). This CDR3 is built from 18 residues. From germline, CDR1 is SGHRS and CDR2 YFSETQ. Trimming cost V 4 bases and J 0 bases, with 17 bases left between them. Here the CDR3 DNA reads TGCGCCAGCAGCCCGGACAGGGACTACCCCTCTGGGGCCAACGTCCTGACTTTC. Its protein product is CASSPDRDYPSGANVLTF.

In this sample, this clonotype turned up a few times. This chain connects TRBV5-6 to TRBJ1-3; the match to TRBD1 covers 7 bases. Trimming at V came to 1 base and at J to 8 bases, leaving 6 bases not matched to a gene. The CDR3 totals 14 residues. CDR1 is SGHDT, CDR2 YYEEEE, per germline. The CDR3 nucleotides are TGTGCCAGCAGCTTGCCCGGGACAGCGGACACCATATATTTT. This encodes CASSLPGTADTIYF.

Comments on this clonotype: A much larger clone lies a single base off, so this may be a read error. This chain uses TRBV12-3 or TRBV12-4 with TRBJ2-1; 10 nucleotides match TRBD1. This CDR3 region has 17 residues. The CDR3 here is CACSSLATGGYWVEQFF. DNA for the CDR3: TGTGCCTGCAGTTCCCTCGCGACAGGGGGCTATTGGGTTGAGCAGTTCTTC.

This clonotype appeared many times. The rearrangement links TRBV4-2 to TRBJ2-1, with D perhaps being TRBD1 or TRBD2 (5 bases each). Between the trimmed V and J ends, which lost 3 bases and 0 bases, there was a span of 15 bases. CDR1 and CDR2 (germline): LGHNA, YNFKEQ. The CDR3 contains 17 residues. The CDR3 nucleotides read TGTGCCAGCAGCCATCGCCCGGGACCACACTCCTACAATGAGCAGTTCTTC. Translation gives CASSHRPGPHSYNEQFF.

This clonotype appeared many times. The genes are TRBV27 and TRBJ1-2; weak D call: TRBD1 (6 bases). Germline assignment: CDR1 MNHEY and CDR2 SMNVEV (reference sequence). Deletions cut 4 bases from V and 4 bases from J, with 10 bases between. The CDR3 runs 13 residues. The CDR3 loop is CASSSRGGYGYTF. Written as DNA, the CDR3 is TGTGCCAGCAGTTCCAGAGGGGGCTATGGCTACACCTTC.

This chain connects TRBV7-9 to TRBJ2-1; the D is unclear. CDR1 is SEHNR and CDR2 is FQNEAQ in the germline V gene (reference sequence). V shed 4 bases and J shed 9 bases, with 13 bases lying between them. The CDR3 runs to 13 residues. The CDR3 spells CASSSYRMGEQFF. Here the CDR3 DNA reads TGTGCCAGCAGCTCCTACAGAATGGGTGAGCAGTTCTTC. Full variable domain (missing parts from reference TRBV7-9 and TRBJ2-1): DTGVSQNPRHKITKRGQNVTFRCDPISEHNRLYWYRQTLGQGPEFLTYFQNEAQLEKSRLLSDRFSAERPKGSFSTLEIQRTEQGDSAMYLCASSSYRMGEQFFGPGTRLTVL.

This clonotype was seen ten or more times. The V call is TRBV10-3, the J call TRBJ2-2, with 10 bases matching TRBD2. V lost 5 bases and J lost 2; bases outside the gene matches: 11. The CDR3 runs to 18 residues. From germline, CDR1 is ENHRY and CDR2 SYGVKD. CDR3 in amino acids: CAISQGASGRENTGELFF. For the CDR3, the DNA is TGTGCCATCAGTCAAGGAGCTAGCGGGAGAGAAAACACCGGGGAGCTGTTTTTT.

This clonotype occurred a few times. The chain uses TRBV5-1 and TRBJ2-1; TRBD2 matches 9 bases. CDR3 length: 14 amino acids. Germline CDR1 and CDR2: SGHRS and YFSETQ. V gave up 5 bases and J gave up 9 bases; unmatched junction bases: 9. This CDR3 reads CASSGTSTHGEQFF. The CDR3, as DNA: TGCGCCAGCAGTGGGACTAGCACCCATGGTGAGCAGTTCTTC.

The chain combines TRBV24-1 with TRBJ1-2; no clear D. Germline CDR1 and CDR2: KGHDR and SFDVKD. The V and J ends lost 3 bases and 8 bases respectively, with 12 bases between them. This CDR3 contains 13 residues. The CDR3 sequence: CATSDPVTPGYTF. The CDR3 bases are TGTGCCACCAGTGATCCGGTTACTCCCGGCTACACCTTC.

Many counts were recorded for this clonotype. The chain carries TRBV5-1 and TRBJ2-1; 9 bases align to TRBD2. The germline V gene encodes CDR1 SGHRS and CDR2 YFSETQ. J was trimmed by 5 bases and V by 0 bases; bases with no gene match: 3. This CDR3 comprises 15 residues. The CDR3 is CASSLAPSGNNEQFF. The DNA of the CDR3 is TGCGCCAGCAGCTTGGCACCTAGCGGGAACAATGAGCAGTTCTTC.

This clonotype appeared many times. CDR3 nucleotide sequence: TGCGCCAGCAGCCAAGCCCTGGGACTAGCGGGAGTAGACTACAATGAGCAGTTCTTC. This sequence encodes CASSQALGLAGVDYNEQFF. The chain has TRBV4-1 and TRBJ2-1; 14 positions match TRBD2. The CDR3 sequence is 19 residues long. The V gene's germline CDR1 is MGHRA and CDR2 YSYEKL. V was pared by 1 base and J by 3 bases, with 8 bases of the junction left unmatched.

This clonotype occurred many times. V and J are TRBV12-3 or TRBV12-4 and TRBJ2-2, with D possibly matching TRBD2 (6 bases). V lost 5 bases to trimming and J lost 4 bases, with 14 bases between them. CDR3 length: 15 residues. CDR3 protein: CASSGRNGGTGELFF. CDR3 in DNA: TGTGCCAGCAGTGGGAGGAACGGTGGCACCGGGGAGCTGTTTTTT.

The CDR3 sequence: CAVQSGINTGELFF. The DNA for the CDR3 is TGTGCCGTCCAGAGCGGGATCAACACCGGGGAGCTGTTTTTT. This chain uses TRBV24-1 with TRBJ2-2, with 7 bases fitting TRBD2. The germline V gene encodes CDR1 KGHDR and CDR2 SFDVKD. The junction had 8 bases not matched to a gene; V was cut back by 12 bases and J by 2 bases. The CDR3 is made up of 14 amino acids.

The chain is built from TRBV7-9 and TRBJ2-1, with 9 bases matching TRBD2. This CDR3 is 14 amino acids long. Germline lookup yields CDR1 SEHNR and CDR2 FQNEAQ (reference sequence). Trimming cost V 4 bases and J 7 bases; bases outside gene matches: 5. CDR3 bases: TGTGCCAGCAGCTGGGGACTAGCAGAAAATGAGCAGTTCTTC. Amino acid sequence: CASSWGLAENEQFF.

This chain's CDR3 is CASSEAAGQFGGAFF. CDR3 coding DNA: TGTGCCAGCAGTGAAGCGGCGGGGCAGTTTGGTGGGGCTTTCTTT. The chain combines TRBV6-1 with TRBJ1-1; D is perhaps TRBD1 (5 bases). V lost 0 bases, J lost 11 bases, and 19 bases lay in between. The CDR3 sequence is 15 residues long. Germline values: CDR1 MNHNS, CDR2 SASEGT.

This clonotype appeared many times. CDR3 sequence reads: CASSFPGEDEKLFF. The CDR3, as DNA: TGCGCCAGCAGCTTTCCGGGGGAGGATGAAAAACTGTTTTTT. The rearrangement links TRBV5-1 to TRBJ1-4; maybe TRBD1 (5 bases). The V end was cut by 2 bases, the J end by 6 bases, with 11 bases between. The CDR3 contains 14 residues. The germline CDR1 and CDR2 sequences are SGHRS and YFSETQ.

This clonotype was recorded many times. The chain's CDR3 is CASRPDSANEKLFF. The DNA for the CDR3 is TGTGCCAGCAGGCCCGACAGTGCTAATGAAAAACTGTTTTTT. The chain combines TRBV6-1 with TRBJ1-4; D is perhaps TRBD1 (5 bases). Trimming left V 6 bases short and J 3 bases short, with 11 bases between. CDR1 and CDR2 from the germline V gene are MNHNS and SASEGT. This CDR3 has 14 amino acids.

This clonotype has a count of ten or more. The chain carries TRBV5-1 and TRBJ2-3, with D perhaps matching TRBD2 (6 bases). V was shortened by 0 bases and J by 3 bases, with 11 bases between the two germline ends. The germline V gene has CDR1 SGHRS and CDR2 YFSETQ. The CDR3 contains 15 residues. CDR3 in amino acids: CASSLVSGRTDTQYF. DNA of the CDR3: TGCGCCAGCAGCTTGGTCTCGGGGAGGACAGATACGCAGTATTTT.

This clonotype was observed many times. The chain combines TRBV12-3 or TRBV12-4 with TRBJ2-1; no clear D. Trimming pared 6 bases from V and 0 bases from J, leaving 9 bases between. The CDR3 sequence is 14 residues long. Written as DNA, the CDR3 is TGTGCCAGCAGGGGTCCTAGCTCCTACAATGAGCAGTTCTTC. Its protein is CASRGPSSYNEQFF.